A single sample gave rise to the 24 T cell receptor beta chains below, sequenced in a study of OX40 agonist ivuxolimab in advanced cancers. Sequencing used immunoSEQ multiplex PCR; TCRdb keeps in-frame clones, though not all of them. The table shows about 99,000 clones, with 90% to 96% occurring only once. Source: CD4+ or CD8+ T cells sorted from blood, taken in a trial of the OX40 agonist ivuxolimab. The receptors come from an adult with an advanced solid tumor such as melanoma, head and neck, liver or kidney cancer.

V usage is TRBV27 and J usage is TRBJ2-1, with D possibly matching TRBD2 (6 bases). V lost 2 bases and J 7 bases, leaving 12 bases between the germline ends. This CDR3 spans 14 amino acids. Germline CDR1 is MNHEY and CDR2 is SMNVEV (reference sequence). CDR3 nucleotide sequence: TGTGCCAGCAGTTTAGGGGGGATAGGGAATGAGCAGTTCTTC. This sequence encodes CASSLGGIGNEQFF.

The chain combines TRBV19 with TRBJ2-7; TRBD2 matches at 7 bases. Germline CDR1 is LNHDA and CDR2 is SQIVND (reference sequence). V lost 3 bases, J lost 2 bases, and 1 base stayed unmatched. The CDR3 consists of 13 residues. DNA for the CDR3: TGTGCCAGTAGTATGGGAGGGGCCTACGAGCAGTACTTC. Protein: CASSMGGAYEQYF.

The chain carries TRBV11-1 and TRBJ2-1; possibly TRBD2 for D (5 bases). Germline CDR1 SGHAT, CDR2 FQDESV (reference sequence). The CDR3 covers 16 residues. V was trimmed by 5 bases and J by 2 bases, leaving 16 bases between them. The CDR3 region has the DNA TGTGCCAGCAGCATAAAACCCGGGGTGCCCTACAATGAGCAGTTCTTC. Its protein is CASSIKPGVPYNEQFF.

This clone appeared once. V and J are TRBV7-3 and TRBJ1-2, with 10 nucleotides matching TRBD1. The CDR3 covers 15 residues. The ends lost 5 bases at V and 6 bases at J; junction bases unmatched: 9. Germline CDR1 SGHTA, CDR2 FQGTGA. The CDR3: CASSPSGQGRDGYTF. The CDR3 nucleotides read TGTGCCAGCAGCCCATCGGGACAGGGGAGGGATGGCTACACCTTC.

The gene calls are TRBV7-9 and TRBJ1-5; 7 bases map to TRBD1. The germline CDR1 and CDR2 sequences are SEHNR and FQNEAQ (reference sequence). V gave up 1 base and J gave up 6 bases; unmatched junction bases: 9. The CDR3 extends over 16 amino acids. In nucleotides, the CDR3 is TGTGCCAGCAGCTTAGGGGGGACAGCGGATAGTCAGCCCCAGCATTTT. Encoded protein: CASSLGGTADSQPQHF.

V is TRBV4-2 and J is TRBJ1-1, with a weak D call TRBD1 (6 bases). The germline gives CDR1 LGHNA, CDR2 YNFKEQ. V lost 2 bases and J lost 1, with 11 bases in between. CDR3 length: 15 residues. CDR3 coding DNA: TGTGCCAGCAGCCAAACGGACAGACCGAACACTGAAGCTTTCTTT. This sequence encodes CASSQTDRPNTEAFF.

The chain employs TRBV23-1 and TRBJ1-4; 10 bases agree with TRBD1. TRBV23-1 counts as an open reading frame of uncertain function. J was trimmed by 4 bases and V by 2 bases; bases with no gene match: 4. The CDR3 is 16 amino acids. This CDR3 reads CASSQVDRGLNEKLFF. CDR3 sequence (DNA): TGCGCCAGCAGTCAAGTAGACAGGGGGCTTAATGAAAAACTGTTTTTT.

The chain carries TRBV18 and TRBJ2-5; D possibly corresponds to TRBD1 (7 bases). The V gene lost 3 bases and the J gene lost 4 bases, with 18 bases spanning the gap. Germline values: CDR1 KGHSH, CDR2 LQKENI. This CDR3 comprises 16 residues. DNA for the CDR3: TGTGCCAGCTCACCTGACTCGGACAGGAGGGGAGAGACCCAGTACTTC. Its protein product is CASSPDSDRRGETQYF.

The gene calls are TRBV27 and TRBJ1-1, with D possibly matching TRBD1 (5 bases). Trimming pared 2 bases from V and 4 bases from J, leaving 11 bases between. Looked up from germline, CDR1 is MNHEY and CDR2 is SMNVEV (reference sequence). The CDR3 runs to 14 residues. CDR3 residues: CASSLRGVGTEAFF. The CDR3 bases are TGTGCCAGCAGTTTACGGGGGGTTGGCACTGAAGCTTTCTTT.

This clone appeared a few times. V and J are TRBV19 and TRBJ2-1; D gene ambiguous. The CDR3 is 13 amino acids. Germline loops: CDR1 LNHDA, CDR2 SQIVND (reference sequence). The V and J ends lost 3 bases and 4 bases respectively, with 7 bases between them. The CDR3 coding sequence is TGTGCCAGTAGTATTGGTCAGTACAATGAGCAGTTCTTC. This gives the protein CASSIGQYNEQFF.

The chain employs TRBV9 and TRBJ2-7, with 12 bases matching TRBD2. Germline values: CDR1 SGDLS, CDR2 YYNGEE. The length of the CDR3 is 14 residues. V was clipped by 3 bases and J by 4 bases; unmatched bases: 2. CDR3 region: CASSATSGRYEQYF. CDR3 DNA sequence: TGTGCCAGCAGCGCGACTAGCGGGAGATACGAGCAGTACTTC. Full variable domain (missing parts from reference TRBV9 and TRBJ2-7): DSGVTQTPKHLITATGQRVTLRCSPRSGDLSVYWYQQSLDQGLQFLIQYYNGEERAKGNILERFSAQQFPDLHSELNLSSLELGDSALYFCASSATSGRYEQYFGPGTRLTVT.

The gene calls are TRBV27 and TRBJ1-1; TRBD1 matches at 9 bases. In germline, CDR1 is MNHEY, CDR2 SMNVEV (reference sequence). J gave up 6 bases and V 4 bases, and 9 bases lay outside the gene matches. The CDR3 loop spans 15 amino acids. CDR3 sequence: CASSWDRVFGSEAFF. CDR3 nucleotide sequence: TGTGCCAGCAGTTGGGACAGGGTATTTGGGTCTGAAGCTTTCTTT.

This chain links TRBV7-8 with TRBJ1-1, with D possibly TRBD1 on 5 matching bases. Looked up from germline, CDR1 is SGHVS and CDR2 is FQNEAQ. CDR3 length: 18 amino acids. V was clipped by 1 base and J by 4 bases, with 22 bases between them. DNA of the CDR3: TGTGCCAGCAGCTTAGTTCAGGGACTCGAAAAATCAGGCACTGAAGCTTTCTTT. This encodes CASSLVQGLEKSGTEAFF.

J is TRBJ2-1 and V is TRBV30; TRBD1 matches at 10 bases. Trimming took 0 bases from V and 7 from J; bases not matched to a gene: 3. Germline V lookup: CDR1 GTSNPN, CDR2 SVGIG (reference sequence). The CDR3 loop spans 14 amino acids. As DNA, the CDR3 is TGTGCCTGGAGTGTAGGGACAGGGGTAAATGAGCAGTTCTTC. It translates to CAWSVGTGVNEQFF.

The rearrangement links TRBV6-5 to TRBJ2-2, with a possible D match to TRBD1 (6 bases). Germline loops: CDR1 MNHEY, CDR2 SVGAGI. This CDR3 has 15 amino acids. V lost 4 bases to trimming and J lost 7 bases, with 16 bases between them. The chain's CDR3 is CASSFGRGDGGELFF. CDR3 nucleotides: TGTGCCAGCAGTTTTGGCAGGGGTGATGGCGGGGAGCTGTTTTTT.

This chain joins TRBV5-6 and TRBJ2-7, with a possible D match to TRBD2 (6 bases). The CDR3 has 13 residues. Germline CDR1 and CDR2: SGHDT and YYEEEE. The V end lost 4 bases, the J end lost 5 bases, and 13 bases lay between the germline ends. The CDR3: CASSKTSFHEQYF. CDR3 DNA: TGTGCCAGCAGCAAGACTAGTTTCCACGAGCAGTACTTC.

The CDR3, as DNA: TGTGCCAGCAGCGTAGGGGGATCGTACACAGATACGCAGTATTTT. Its translation is CASSVGGSYTDTQYF. J is TRBJ2-3 and V is TRBV9; D is ambiguous. Germline V gene data show CDR1 as SGDLS and CDR2 as YYNGEE. The CDR3 has 15 residues. Trimming stripped 0 bases from V and 2 bases from J, with 10 bases between.

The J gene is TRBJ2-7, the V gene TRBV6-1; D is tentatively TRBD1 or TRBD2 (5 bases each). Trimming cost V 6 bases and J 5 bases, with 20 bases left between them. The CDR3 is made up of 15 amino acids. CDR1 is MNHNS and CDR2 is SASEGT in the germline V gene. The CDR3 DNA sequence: TGTGCCAGCAGCCCCCTTAGGGGCGGGTTAGACGAGCAGTACTTC. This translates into CASSPLRGGLDEQYF.

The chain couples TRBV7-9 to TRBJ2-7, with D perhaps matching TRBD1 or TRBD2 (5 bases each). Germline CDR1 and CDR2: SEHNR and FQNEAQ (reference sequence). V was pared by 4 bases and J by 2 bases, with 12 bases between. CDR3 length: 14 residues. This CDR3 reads CASSSGPTTYEQYF. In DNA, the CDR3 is TGTGCCAGCAGCTCGGGACCGACTACCTACGAGCAGTACTTC.

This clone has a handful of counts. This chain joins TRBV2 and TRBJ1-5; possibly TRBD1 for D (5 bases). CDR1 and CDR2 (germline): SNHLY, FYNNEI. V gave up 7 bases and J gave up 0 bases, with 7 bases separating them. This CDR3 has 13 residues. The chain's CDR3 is CASKGDSNQPQHF. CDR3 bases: TGTGCCAGCAAAGGGGATAGCAATCAGCCCCAGCATTTT.

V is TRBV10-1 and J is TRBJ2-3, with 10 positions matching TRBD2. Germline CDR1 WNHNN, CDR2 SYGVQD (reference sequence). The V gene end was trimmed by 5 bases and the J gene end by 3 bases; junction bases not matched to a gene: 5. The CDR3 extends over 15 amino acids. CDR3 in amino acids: CASSPAGGLTDTQYF. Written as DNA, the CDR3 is TGCGCCAGCAGTCCAGCGGGGGGGCTGACAGATACGCAGTATTTT.

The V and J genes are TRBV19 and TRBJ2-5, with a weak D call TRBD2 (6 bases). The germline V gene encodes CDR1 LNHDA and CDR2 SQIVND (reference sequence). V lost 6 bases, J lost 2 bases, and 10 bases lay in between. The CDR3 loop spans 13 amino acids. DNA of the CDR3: TGTGCCAGTAGATCACGGGGGCAAGAGACCCAGTACTTC. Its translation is CASRSRGQETQYF.

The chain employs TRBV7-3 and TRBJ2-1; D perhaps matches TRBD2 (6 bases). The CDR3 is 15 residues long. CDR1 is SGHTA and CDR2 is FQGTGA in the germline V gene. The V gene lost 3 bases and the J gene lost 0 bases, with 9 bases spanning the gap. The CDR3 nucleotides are TGTGCCAGCAGCTTCATAGCGGCCTCCTACAATGAGCAGTTCTTC. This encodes CASSFIAASYNEQFF.

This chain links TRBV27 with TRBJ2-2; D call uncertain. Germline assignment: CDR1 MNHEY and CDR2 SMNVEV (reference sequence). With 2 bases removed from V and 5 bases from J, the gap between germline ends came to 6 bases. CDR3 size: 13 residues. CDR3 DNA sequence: TGTGCCAGCAGTTTAGTGGGTACCGGGGAGCTGTTTTTT. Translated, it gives CASSLVGTGELFF.